This T cell receptor beta chain was captured by sequencing in a study of CD8 T cells in Susac syndrome. Overall study context: Patients with Susac syndrome were therapy-naive, on corticosteroids, or on intravenous immunoglobulin alone at the time that blood was drawn.

The study's findings and limits: Within Susac syndrome CD4+ T cell repertoires, clonal expansion was not evident.

Concerning this clonotype: Its antigen is as yet unknown.

This CDR3 has 19 amino acids. CDR1 and CDR2 (germline): SNHLY, FYNNEI. Trimming pared 1 base from V and 5 bases from J, leaving 21 bases between. Each Susac syndrome patient had definite or probable disease by recently defined criteria. Both CD4+ and CD8+ T cells were negatively isolated, and TEMRA cells underwent FACS enrichment. The authors reverse transcribed about 0.5 to 1 ug RNA with random hexamers. TCRdb passed the immunoSEQ multiplex PCR reads through MiXCR, listing each CDR3 protein once. The sample yields 150,000 to 200,000 distinct CDR3 sequences, approximately 94% seen once. This receptor was taken from a human donor with Susac syndrome. The chain is built from TRBV2 and TRBJ1-6, with D perhaps matching TRBD1 (5 bases). Sequenced sample: CD4+ T cells from PBMCs. The CDR3 loop is CASSEGWGRTRRNNSPLHF. CDR3 sequence (DNA): TGTGCCAGCAGTGAAGGTTGGGGACGGACCAGACGTAATAATTCACCCCTCCACTTT.